These 13 T cell receptor beta chains were sequenced from one sample in a study of cytomegalovirus exposure and HLA in healthy donors. Clones were read by immunoSEQ multiplex PCR, and TCRdb kept only the in-frame ones, dropping some. The sample yields roughly 310,000 clones, approximately 91% seen once. Specimen: PBMCs. These receptors originate from a man aged 30 to 39 in good health and CMV-seronegative.

This clone was recorded a few times. Different DNA sequences within this sample yield the same CDR3. The chain recombines TRBV5-4 with TRBJ2-7; 7 positions agree with TRBD2. Germline V CDR1 and CDR2: SGHNT, YYREEE (reference sequence). The CDR3 is 14 amino acids. The V segment lost 0 bases and the J segment 0 bases; nucleotides outside the gene matches: 0. The chain's CDR3 is CASSLGLASYEQYF. CDR3 coding DNA: TGTGCCAGCAGCTTGGGACTAGCCTCCTACGAGCAGTACTTC.

The chain is built from TRBV19 and TRBJ1-5, with D hard to call. The V gene's germline CDR1 is LNHDA and CDR2 SQIVND (reference sequence). This CDR3 comprises 16 residues. Trimming left V 2 bases short and J 0 bases short, with 11 bases between. DNA for the CDR3: TGTGCCAGTAGTATATCCGGGGTTTATAGCAATCAGCCCCAGCATTTT. It yields the protein CASSISGVYSNQPQHF.

The chain employs TRBV2 and TRBJ1-3, with a possible D match to TRBD1 (5 bases). The CDR3 runs 14 residues. Germline values: CDR1 SNHLY, CDR2 FYNNEI. V dropped 2 bases and J dropped 4 bases, with 9 bases sitting between them. The CDR3, as DNA: TGTGCCAGCAGTGAAAAGGGGCGAGGAAACACCATATATTTT. This gives the protein CASSEKGRGNTIYF.

The chain has TRBV6-6 and TRBJ1-2; 7 bases are shared with TRBD1. The CDR3 length is 15 residues. Germline loops: CDR1 MNHNY, CDR2 SVGAGI (reference sequence). V lost 5 bases and J lost 2; bases outside the gene matches: 8. CDR3 amino acids: CASSTQATGNYGYTF. For the CDR3, the DNA is TGTGCCAGCAGTACCCAGGCGACAGGGAACTATGGCTACACCTTC.

The V and J genes are TRBV5-6 and TRBJ1-5; D unresolved. This CDR3 is built from 13 residues. Trimming shortened V by 0 bases and J by 6 bases, and 7 bases separated the two germline ends. Germline V gene sequence: CDR1 SGHDT, CDR2 YYEEEE. CDR3 in DNA: TGTGCCAGCAGCTTGGGAGGGTTTCAGCCCCAGCATTTT. Amino acid sequence: CASSLGGFQPQHF.

The J gene is TRBJ2-7, the V gene TRBV5-1, with 10 bases lining up with TRBD1. This CDR3 spans 13 amino acids. Germline CDR1 and CDR2: SGHRS and YFSETQ. Losses at the gene ends were 2 bases for V and 7 bases for J; bases not matched to a gene: 3. In nucleotides, the CDR3 is TGCGCCAGCAGCTTCGACAGGGGGCGTGAGCAGTACTTC. It specifies CASSFDRGREQYF. The variable domain in full, with the rest retrieved from reference TRBV5-1 and TRBJ2-7, is KAGVTQTPRYLIKTRGQQVTLSCSPISGHRSVSWYQQTPGQGLQFLFEYFSETQRNKGNFPGRFSGRQFSNSRSEMNVSTLELGDSALYLCASSFDRGREQYFGPGTRLTVT.

The chain joins TRBV7-2 to TRBJ2-7; D may be TRBD2 (6 bases). Germline V CDR1 and CDR2: SGHTA, FQGNSA. The CDR3 has 15 amino acids. Deletions cut 2 bases from V and 0 bases from J, with 11 bases between. In DNA, the CDR3 is TGTGCCAGCAGCTTACAAGGAGGGTTCTCCTACGAGCAGTACTTC. It yields the protein CASSLQGGFSYEQYF.

This chain joins TRBV4-3 and TRBJ1-1, with D possibly being TRBD1 (6 bases). Per the germline V gene, CDR1 is LGHNA and CDR2 is YSLEER. V shed 2 bases and J shed 5 bases, with 9 bases lying between them. CDR3 length equals 13 residues. In nucleotides, the CDR3 is TGCGCCAGCAGCCAAACACAGGGAACTGAAGCTTTCTTT. Residues: CASSQTQGTEAFF.

The gene calls are TRBV7-2 and TRBJ2-5; D may be TRBD1 (5 bases). V was cut by 4 bases and J by 6 bases, with 18 bases left in between. The CDR3 length is 15 residues. Germline V gene lookup returns CDR1 SGHTA and CDR2 FQGNSA. Written as DNA, the CDR3 is TGTGCCAGCAGCTCCCCAGGGTGGCCCCCGAAGACCCAGTACTTC. This gives the protein CASSSPGWPPKTQYF.

In regard to this clone: Additional DNA sequences in this sample encode the identical CDR3. The V and J genes are TRBV30 and TRBJ1-5; no clear D. The CDR3 is 12 amino acids. The germline gives CDR1 GTSNPN, CDR2 SVGIG (reference sequence). V lost 3 bases to trimming and J lost 2 bases, with 5 bases between them. The CDR3 spells CAWSSGNQPQHF. CDR3 sequence (DNA): TGTGCCTGGAGCTCAGGCAATCAGCCCCAGCATTTT.

The chain employs TRBV11-2 and TRBJ1-3; D is undetermined. CDR3 size: 11 residues. V was trimmed by 1 base and J by 8 bases, leaving 3 bases between them. Germline V gene data show CDR1 as SGHAT and CDR2 as FQNNGV. CDR3 nucleotide sequence: TGTGCCAGCAGCTTAGGAGACACCATATATTTT. It is translated as CASSLGDTIYF.

This clone has just one count. The gene calls are TRBV7-9 and TRBJ2-7; 8 nucleotides match TRBD1. Germline-derived CDR1 and CDR2 are SEHNR and FQNEAQ (reference sequence). This CDR3 region has 14 residues. V lost 5 bases and J lost 6; bases outside the gene matches: 9. The CDR3 spells CASSSRDRLVEQYF. The CDR3 region has the DNA TGTGCCAGCAGCAGCCGGGACAGGCTCGTCGAGCAGTACTTC.

V is TRBV21-1 and J is TRBJ1-2; TRBD1 reflects the table's D call only, with no check against the DNA. TRBV21-1 is tagged as a pseudogene. The CDR3 totals 14 residues. The CDR3 spells CASIRTGGYYGYTF. The CDR3 coding sequence is TGTGCCAGCATCAGGACAGGGGGTTACTATGGCTACACCTTC.